These 9 T cell receptor beta chains were all obtained from the same sample, sequenced in a study of T cell responses to AZD1222 COVID-19 vaccine. The repertoire was sequenced with immunoSEQ multiplex PCR; TCRdb's copy has only in-frame clones and lacks some. The repertoire holds approximately 89,000 clones, with about 88% as singletons. This specimen was peripheral blood, taken on day 0 of AZD1222 vaccination. The receptor set was obtained from an adult in good health.

This clone is deemed medium-sized. J is TRBJ2-5 and V is TRBV20-1; D is perhaps TRBD1 (5 bases). This CDR3 has 14 amino acids. CDR1 is DFQATT and CDR2 is SNEGSKA in the germline V gene (reference sequence). The germline V and J ends were trimmed by 3 bases and 4 bases, with 15 bases remaining between them. CDR3 DNA sequence: TGCAGTGCTAGTGATGGCAGGGAAACAGAGACCCAGTACTTC. Protein product: CSASDGRETETQYF.

The chain couples TRBV11-2 to TRBJ1-6; D uncertain. The V and J ends lost 8 bases and 4 bases respectively, with 9 bases between them. Germline V gene sequence: CDR1 SGHAT, CDR2 FQNNGV. The CDR3 totals 13 residues. CDR3 protein: CASAFTYNSPLHF. CDR3 in DNA: TGTGCCAGCGCCTTCACGTATAATTCACCCCTCCACTTT.

Only one count was recorded for this clone. The J gene is TRBJ1-1, the V gene TRBV6-5; unclear D gene. The CDR3 extends over 12 amino acids. V was pared by 0 bases and J by 8 bases, with 7 bases between. Looked up from germline, CDR1 is MNHEY and CDR2 is SVGAGI. CDR3 amino acids: CASSYSVGEAFF. In nucleotides, the CDR3 is TGTGCCAGCAGTTACTCGGTGGGCGAAGCTTTCTTT.

This clone occurred once. The rearrangement joins TRBV11-2 to TRBJ1-2; the match to TRBD1 covers 8 bases. J was trimmed by 5 bases and V by 5 bases; bases with no gene match: 7. Per the germline V gene, CDR1 is SGHAT and CDR2 is FQNNGV. The CDR3 spans 14 residues. CDR3 loop: CASSRQGQWYGYTF. The CDR3 DNA reads as TGTGCCAGCAGCAGACAGGGGCAGTGGTATGGCTACACCTTC.

CDR3 loop: CASSVGGATEAFF. The CDR3 nucleotides read TGTGCCAGCAGCGTAGGAGGGGCCACTGAAGCTTTCTTT. The V and J genes are TRBV9 and TRBJ1-1, with a possible D match to TRBD1 (5 bases). Germline values: CDR1 SGDLS, CDR2 YYNGEE. The V and J ends lost 0 bases and 4 bases respectively, with 7 bases between them. The CDR3 is made up of 13 amino acids.

The chain combines TRBV10-1 with TRBJ1-3; D is undetermined. The CDR3 is 16 amino acids. V was clipped by 3 bases and J by 0 bases, with 12 bases between them. Germline V gene lookup returns CDR1 WNHNN and CDR2 SYGVQD (reference sequence). The DNA for the CDR3 is TGCGCCAGCAGTGATGATCGGCTTAGCTCTGGAAACACCATATATTTT. It specifies CASSDDRLSSGNTIYF.

The chain carries TRBV7-2 and TRBJ1-5, with D maybe TRBD1 (6 bases). The CDR3 has 17 amino acids. Trimming took 3 bases from V and 2 from J, leaving 17 bases between them. Germline V CDR1 and CDR2: SGHTA, FQGNSA. For the CDR3, the DNA is TGTGCCAGCAGCTTGACGGGGAACAGGGTGGGCAATCAGCCCCAGCATTTT. The encoded protein is CASSLTGNRVGNQPQHF.

V and J are TRBV19 and TRBJ1-2; D is uncertain. The V gene's germline CDR1 is LNHDA and CDR2 SQIVND (reference sequence). V dropped 2 bases and J dropped 4 bases, with 11 bases sitting between them. CDR3 length equals 14 residues. CDR3 coding DNA: TGTGCCAGTAGTATAAGTGACACCGCCTATGGCTACACCTTC. It is translated as CASSISDTAYGYTF.

This chain connects TRBV7-9 to TRBJ2-7; 9 bases are shared with TRBD2. The CDR3 extends over 15 amino acids. From germline, CDR1 is SEHNR and CDR2 FQNEAQ (reference sequence). Trimming at V came to 6 bases and at J to 5 bases, leaving 11 bases not matched to a gene. Here the CDR3 DNA reads TGTGCCAGCAGTCCCACCGGGACTAGCTACAACGAGCAGTACTTC. Translating it yields CASSPTGTSYNEQYF. Full variable domain (remainder filled in from reference TRBV7-9 and TRBJ2-7): DTGVSQNPRHKITKRGQNVTFRCDPISEHNRLYWYRQTLGQGPEFLTYFQNEAQLEKSRLLSDRFSAERPKGSFSTLEIQRTEQGDSAMYLCASSPTGTSYNEQYFGPGTRLTVT.